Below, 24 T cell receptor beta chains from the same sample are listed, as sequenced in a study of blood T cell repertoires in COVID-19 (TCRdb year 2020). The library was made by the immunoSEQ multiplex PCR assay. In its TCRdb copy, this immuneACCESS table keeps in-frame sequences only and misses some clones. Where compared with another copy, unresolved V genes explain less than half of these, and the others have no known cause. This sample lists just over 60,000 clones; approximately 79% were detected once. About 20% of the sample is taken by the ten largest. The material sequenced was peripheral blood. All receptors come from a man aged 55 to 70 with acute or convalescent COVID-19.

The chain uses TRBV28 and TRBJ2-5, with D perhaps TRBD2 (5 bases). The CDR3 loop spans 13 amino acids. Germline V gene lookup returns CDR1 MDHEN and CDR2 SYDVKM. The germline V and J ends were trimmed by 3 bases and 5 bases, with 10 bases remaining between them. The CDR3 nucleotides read TGTGCCAGCAGTTTCGGGATTGGGGAGACCCAGTACTTC. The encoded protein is CASSFGIGETQYF.

CDR3 nucleotides: TGTGCCAGTAGTATCGGGAGGGGGAACACTGAAGCTTTCTTT. Translating it yields CASSIGRGNTEAFF. J is TRBJ1-1 and V is TRBV19, with D perhaps matching TRBD1 (5 bases). The CDR3 consists of 14 residues. V lost 3 bases and J lost 1, with 9 bases in between. Germline CDR1 LNHDA, CDR2 SQIVND (reference sequence).

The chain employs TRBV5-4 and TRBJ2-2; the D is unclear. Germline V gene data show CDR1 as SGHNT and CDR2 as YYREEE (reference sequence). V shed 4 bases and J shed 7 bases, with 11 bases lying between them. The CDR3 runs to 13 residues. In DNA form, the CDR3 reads TGTGCCAGCAGCCTACGGTGGAGCGGGGAGCTGTTTTTT. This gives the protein CASSLRWSGELFF.

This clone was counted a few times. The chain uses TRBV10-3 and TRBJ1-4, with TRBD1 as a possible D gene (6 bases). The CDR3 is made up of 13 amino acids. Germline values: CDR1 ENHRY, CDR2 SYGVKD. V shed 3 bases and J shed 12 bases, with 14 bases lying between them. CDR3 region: CAISETVRTELFF. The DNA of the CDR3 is TGTGCCATCAGTGAAACGGTTAGGACAGAACTGTTTTTT.

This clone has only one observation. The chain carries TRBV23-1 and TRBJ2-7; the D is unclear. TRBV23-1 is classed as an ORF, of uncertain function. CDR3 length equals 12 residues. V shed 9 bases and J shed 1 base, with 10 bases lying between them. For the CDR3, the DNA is TGCGCCAGTTTAGCCCATTCCTACGAGCAGTACTTC. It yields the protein CASLAHSYEQYF.

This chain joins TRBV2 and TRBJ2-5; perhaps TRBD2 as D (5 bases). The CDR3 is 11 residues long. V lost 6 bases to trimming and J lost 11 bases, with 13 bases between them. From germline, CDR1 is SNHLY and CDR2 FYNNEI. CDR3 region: CASSPESGQYF. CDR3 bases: TGTGCCAGCAGCCCTGAGTCGGGGCAGTACTTC. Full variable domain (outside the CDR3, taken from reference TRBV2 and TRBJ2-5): EPEVTQTPSHQVTQMGQEVILRCVPISNHLYFYWYRQILGQKVEFLVSFYNNEISEKSEIFDDQFSVERPDGSNFTLKIRSTKLEDSAMYFCASSPESGQYFGPGTRLLVL.

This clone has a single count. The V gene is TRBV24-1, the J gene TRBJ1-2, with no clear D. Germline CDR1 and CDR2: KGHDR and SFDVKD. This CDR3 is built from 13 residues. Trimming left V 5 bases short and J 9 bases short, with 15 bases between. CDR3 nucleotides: TGTGCCACCAGTGTCGCCGGGTCCTCGCGCTACACCTTC. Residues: CATSVAGSSRYTF.

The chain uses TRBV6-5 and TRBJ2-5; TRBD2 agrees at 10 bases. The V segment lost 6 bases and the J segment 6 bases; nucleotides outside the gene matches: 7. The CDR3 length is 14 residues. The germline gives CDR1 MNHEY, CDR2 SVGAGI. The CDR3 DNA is TGTGCCAGCAGCCTAGCGGGAGATCGAAAGACCCAGTACTTC. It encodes CASSLAGDRKTQYF.

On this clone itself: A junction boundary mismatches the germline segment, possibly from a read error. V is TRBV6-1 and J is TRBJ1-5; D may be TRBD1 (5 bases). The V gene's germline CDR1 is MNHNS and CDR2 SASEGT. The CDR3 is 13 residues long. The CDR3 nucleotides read TGTGCCAGCAATGAAGAGGGGAACCAGCCCCAGCATTTT. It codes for CASNEEGNQPQHF.

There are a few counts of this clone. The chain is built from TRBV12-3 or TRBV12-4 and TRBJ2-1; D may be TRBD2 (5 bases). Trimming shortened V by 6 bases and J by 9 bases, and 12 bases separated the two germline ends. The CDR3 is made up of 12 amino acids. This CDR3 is CASSLRLREQFF. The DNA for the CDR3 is TGTGCCAGCAGCCTAAGACTACGTGAGCAGTTCTTC.

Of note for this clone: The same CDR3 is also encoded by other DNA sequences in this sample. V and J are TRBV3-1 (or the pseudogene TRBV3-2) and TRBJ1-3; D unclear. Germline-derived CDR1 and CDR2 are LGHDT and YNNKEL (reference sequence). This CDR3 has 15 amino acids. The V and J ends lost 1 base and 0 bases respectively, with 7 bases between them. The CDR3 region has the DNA TGTGCCAGCAGCCAAGTACCGAGCTCTGGAAACACCATATATTTT. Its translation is CASSQVPSSGNTIYF.

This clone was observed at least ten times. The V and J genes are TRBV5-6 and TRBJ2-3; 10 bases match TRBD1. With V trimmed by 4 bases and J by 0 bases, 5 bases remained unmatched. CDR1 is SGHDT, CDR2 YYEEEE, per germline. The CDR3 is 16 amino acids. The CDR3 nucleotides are TGTGCCAGCAGCCTAGGGACAGGGGCGAGCACAGATACGCAGTATTTT. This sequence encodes CASSLGTGASTDTQYF.

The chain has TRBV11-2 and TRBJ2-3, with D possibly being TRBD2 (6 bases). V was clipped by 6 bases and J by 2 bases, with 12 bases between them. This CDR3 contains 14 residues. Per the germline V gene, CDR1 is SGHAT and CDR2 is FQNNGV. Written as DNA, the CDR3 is TGTGCCAGCAGTCCTAGCGACCTCACAGATACGCAGTATTTT. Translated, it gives CASSPSDLTDTQYF.

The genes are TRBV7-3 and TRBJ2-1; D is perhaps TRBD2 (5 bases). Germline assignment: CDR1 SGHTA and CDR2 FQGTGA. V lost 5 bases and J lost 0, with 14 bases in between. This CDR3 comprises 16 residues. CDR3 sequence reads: CASSPKTAVSYNEQFF. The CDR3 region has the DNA TGTGCCAGCAGCCCCAAAACAGCGGTCTCCTACAATGAGCAGTTCTTC.

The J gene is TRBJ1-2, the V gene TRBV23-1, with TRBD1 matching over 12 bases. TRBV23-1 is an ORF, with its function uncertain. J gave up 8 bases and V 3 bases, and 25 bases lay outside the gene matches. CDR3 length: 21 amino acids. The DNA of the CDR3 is TGCGCCAGCAGTCATCCATCACCGGGACAGGGGGCCGGAATTCCTAATTGGGGCTACACCTTC. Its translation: CASSHPSPGQGAGIPNWGYTF.

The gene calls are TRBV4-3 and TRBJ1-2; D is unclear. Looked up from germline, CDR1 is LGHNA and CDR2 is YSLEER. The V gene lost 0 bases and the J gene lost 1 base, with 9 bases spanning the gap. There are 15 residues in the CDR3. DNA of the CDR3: TGCGCCAGCAGCCAAGAATTTAGAGTTAACTATGGCTACACCTTC. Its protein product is CASSQEFRVNYGYTF.

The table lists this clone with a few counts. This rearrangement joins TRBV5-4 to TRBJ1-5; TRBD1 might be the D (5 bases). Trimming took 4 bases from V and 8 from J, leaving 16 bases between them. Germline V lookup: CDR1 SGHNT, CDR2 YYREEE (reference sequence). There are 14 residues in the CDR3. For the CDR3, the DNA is TGTGCCAGCAGCCACCAGGGCAGGGCTGAGCCCCAGCATTTT. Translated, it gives CASSHQGRAEPQHF. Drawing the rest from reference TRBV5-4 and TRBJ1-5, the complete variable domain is ETGVTQSPTHLIKTRGQQVTLRCSSQSGHNTVSWYQQALGQGPQFIFQYYREEENGRGNFPPRFSGLQFPNYSSELNVNALELDDSALYLCASSHQGRAEPQHFGDGTRLSIL.

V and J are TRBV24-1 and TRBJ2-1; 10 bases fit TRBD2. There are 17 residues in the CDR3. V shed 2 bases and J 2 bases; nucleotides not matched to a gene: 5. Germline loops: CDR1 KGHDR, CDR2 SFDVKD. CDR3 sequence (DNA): TGTGCCACCAGTGATTCCTTAGCGGGAGGCGCCTACAATGAGCAGTTCTTC. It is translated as CATSDSLAGGAYNEQFF.

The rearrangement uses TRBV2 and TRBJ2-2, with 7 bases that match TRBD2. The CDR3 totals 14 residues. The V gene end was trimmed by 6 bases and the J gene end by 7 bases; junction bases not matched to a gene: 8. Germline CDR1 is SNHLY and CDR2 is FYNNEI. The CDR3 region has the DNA TGTGCCAGCAGGGGGGGGGAGGGCAGCGGGGAGCTGTTTTTT. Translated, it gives CASRGGEGSGELFF.

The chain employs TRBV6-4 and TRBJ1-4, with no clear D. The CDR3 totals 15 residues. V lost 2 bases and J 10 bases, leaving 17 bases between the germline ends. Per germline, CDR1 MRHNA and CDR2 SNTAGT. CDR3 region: CASSDPIRRRAKLFF. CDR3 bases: TGTGCCAGCAGTGACCCGATCCGGAGGAGGGCAAAACTGTTTTTT.

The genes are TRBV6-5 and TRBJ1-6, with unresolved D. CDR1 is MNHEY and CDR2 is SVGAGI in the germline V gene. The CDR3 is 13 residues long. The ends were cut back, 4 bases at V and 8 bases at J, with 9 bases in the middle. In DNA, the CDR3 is TGTGCCAGCAGTTTACTCGAAGATTCACCCCTCCACTTT. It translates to CASSLLEDSPLHF.

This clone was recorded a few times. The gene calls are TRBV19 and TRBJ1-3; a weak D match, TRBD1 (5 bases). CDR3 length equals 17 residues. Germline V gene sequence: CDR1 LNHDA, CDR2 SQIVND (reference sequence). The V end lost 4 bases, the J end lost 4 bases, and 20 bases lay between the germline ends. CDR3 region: CASSTNPTTALGNTIYF. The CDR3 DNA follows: TGTGCCAGTAGTACCAACCCGACGACAGCTTTAGGAAACACCATATATTTT.

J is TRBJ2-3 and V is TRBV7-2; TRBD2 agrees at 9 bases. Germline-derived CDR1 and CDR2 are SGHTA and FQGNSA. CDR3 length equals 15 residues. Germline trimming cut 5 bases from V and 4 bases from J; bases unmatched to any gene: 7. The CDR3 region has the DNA TGTGCCAGCAGCCAAATAGCGGGAGCGGCAGATACGCAGTATTTT. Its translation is CASSQIAGAADTQYF.

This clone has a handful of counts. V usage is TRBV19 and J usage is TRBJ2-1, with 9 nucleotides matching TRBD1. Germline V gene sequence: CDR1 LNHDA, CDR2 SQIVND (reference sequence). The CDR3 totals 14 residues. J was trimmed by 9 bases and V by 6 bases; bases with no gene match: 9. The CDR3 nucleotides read TGTGCCAGTAGACAACAGGGGGCATCTGGTGAGCAGTTCTTC. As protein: CASRQQGASGEQFF.